This T cell receptor beta chain was captured in a study of T-cell reconstitution after alpha-beta-depleted transplantation in children. This clonotype has at least ten counts. Preparation of the TCRbeta library used unique molecular identifiers. A single record per CDR3 protein comes from TCRdb applying MiXCR to the PCR reads. The sample lists roughly 100,000 distinct CDR3 sequences, about 6% occurring once. V lost 2 bases and J lost 5; bases outside the gene matches: 19. This CDR3 spans 18 amino acids. CDR1 and CDR2 from the germline V gene are SQVTM and ANQGSEA. Material: PBMCs, mostly from graft donor cells, obtained 60 days after TCRalphabeta/CD19-depleted stem cell transplant. This receptor was taken from a female patient aged 2 to 10 who had a stem cell transplant for Fanconi anemia, so the T cells may come from the graft donor. The chain uses TRBV29-1 and TRBJ1-1, with 8 bases aligning to TRBD1. The CDR3 loop reads CSVENPDAPDRVGTEAFF. In DNA, the CDR3 is TGCAGCGTTGAAAATCCCGATGCCCCGGACAGGGTGGGAACTGAAGCTTTCTTT.